This T cell receptor (beta chain) was recovered during a study of identical twins. TCRdb recomputed calls from the 5' RACE reads with MiXCR, one row per CDR3 protein. The sample lists 400,000 to 550,000 distinct CDR3 sequences, around 20% occurring once. With 4 bases removed from V and 3 bases from J, the gap between germline ends came to 19 bases. Germline lookup yields CDR1 SGHVS and CDR2 FQNEAQ. This CDR3 spans 16 amino acids. Concerning this clonotype: Its target is unknown.

Findings and limits, study-wide: Models, which agreed with sharing between unrelated individuals, nonetheless underestimated the out-of-frame TCR alpha sharing seen in monozygotic twins. Researchers reported weaker excess twin sharing in beta out-of-frame sequences.

The sample was also reused in another study, on T cells expressing NK-cell markers. From that paper: As a fraction of CD8+ T cells, dominant NKG2C+ clonotypes reached about 1.0-8% in over 5 donors. There remained a lack of clarity about HCMV specificity of expanded NKG2C+ T cell clones.

The sample consisted of CD4+ T cells sorted from blood. V is TRBV7-8 and J is TRBJ2-7, with D maybe TRBD2 (6 bases). The clonotype originates from a woman younger than 30 in good health. CDR3 loop: CASSYLRGVSRYEQYF. The CDR3 region has the DNA TGTGCCAGCAGCTACCTGCGGGGTGTGAGTCGCTACGAGCAGTACTTC.